The source of this T cell receptor (beta chain) is a study of blood T cells in healthy people across ages. Through a sample-barcoded 5' primer and a J-beta primer mix, a second PCR was run for roughly 7 to 11 cycles. TCRdb analysed the 5' RACE reads with MiXCR anew, one entry per CDR3 protein. This table has some 920,000 distinct CDR3 sequences, 51% appearing once. The receptor comes from a woman aged 55-69 years in good health. Source material: blood.

CDR3 loop: CASSFSGGRSTTDTQYF. The CDR3 coding sequence is TGTGCCAGCAGCTTCTCTGGCGGGAGATCCACCACAGATACGCAGTATTTT. This chain uses TRBV11-3 with TRBJ2-3; 7 bases are shared with TRBD2. The junction had 11 bases not matched to a gene; V was cut back by 3 bases and J by 2 bases. CDR1 SGHNT and CDR2 YENEEA come from the germline V gene. The CDR3 is 17 amino acids.